The clone carrying this TCR beta chain has just a few counts. Profiling relied on immunoSEQ multiplex PCR, and the TCRdb table lists in-frame clones only, not all of them. The sample shows approximately 37,000 clones, roughly 32% of them seen only once. The CDR3 totals 17 residues. Germline-derived CDR1 and CDR2 are MNHGY and SAAAGT. Germline trimming cut 8 bases from V and 3 bases from J; bases unmatched to any gene: 18. These data come from a study of sequential checkpoint blockade in melanoma. Study information: Maintenance nivolumab came after either treatment sequence. After nivolumab or ipilimumab alone, about 20 patients had week-13 rebiopsies.

Treatment specified: randomized to nivolumab then ipilimumab (arm A) or the reverse (arm B). Sequencing was performed on tumor tissue (inferred from file names), taken from a patient given nivolumab and ipilimumab in sequence. This receptor was identified in a human donor with melanoma. This chain joins TRBV6-8 and TRBJ2-5, with 7 bases identical to TRBD2. The CDR3 loop reads CASYERVGGERKETQYF. CDR3 nucleotide sequence: TGTGCCAGCTATGAACGGGTTGGGGGGGAGCGGAAAGAGACCCAGTACTTC.